These T cell receptor beta chains were read from a single sample in a study of T cells in localized non-small cell lung cancer. Data came from immunoSEQ multiplex PCR; TCRdb stores just in-frame clones and leaves some out. The sample shows 55,000 to 80,000 clones, approximately 84% of them seen only once. Sequencing used peripheral blood, obtained before any cancer treatment. These receptors all stem from a female donor older than 55 with stage I lung adenocarcinoma. Both conserved end residues are part of each CDR3. Each record gives: J gene, clone size, D gene, V gene, CDR3 DNA, CDR3 protein. D genes are given only for firm matches. Size tells how often a clone was seen (once, few, many) or the class of an expanded clone, and some rows leave it out.

J: TRBJ1-1; size: NA; D: NA; V: TRBV6-5; DNA: TGTGCCAGCAGTCGGACGAACACTGAAGCTTTCTTT; CDR3: CASSRTNTEAFF
J: TRBJ1-3; size: NA; D: TRBD1; V: TRBV10-3; DNA: TGTGCCATCAGCGACAGGGGGCGTGATGGAAACACCATATATTTT; CDR3: CAISDRGRDGNTIYF
J: TRBJ2-7; size: NA; D: TRBD2; V: TRBV6-5; DNA: TGTGCCAGCAGTTACCGGGGGGATCTTTCCTTCTACGAGCAGTACTTC; CDR3: CASSYRGDLSFYEQYF
J: TRBJ2-7; size: NA; D: NA; V: TRBV11-2; DNA: TGTGCCAGCAGCTTAGAGGGGCTGAAGGAGCAGTACTTC; CDR3: CASSLEGLKEQYF
J: TRBJ2-7; size: NA; D: TRBD2; V: TRBV10-3; DNA: TGTGCCATCAGTTATGGCGGGAGCAGCGACGAGCAGTACTTC; CDR3: CAISYGGSSDEQYF
J: TRBJ2-3; size: NA; D: TRBD2; V: TRBV7-9; DNA: TGTGCCAGCAGCTTAGGAGCGGGAGTCGCAGATACGCAGTATTTT; CDR3: CASSLGAGVADTQYF
J: TRBJ1-2; size: NA; D: TRBD1; V: TRBV11-2; DNA: TGTGCCAGCAGCTCGACAGGGACAGGGAGAGCTAACTATGGCTACACCTTC; CDR3: CASSSTGTGRANYGYTF
J: TRBJ1-5; size: NA; D: TRBD1; V: TRBV11-2; DNA: TGTGCCAGCAGCTCCCAGGGGGACCCCTATCAGCCCCAGCATTTT; CDR3: CASSSQGDPYQPQHF
J: TRBJ1-2; size: NA; D: TRBD1; V: TRBV5-4; DNA: TGTGCCAGCAGCTCCGGGACAGGGGTTGGCTACACCTTC; CDR3: CASSSGTGVGYTF
J: TRBJ2-7; size: NA; D: TRBD1; V: TRBV28; DNA: TGTGCCAGCAGTTTACTCCGGGACAGCCAGTACTTC; CDR3: CASSLLRDSQYF
J: TRBJ1-5; size: NA; D: TRBD1; V: TRBV6-5; DNA: TGTGCCAGCAGTTCCTCGGACAGGGGGGGGCGTCAGCCCCAGCATTTT; CDR3: CASSSSDRGGRQPQHF
J: TRBJ2-1; size: NA; D: NA; V: TRBV15; DNA: TGTGCCACCAGCGCAGGCCCTCAAGCAGGGAGACCCTACAATGAGCAGTTCTTC; CDR3: CATSAGPQAGRPYNEQFF
J: TRBJ2-5; size: few; D: TRBD1; V: TRBV30; DNA: TGTGCCTTAAAGGGGGACAGGGGGTTGGAGACCCAGTACTTC; CDR3: CALKGDRGLETQYF
J: TRBJ2-3; size: NA; D: NA; V: TRBV29-1; DNA: TGCAGCGTTCGCGGGGCATGGGGTGGCACAGATACGCAGTATTTT; CDR3: CSVRGAWGGTDTQYF
J: TRBJ1-4; size: NA; D: NA; V: TRBV5-1; DNA: TGCGCCAGCAGCTTCCTGATCGGGGGGAATGAAAAACTGTTTTTT; CDR3: CASSFLIGGNEKLFF
J: TRBJ2-7; size: medium-sized; D: TRBD2; V: TRBV5-1; DNA: TGCGCCAGCAGCTTGTCATATGCTAGCGGCACCTACGAGCAGTACTTC; CDR3: CASSLSYASGTYEQYF